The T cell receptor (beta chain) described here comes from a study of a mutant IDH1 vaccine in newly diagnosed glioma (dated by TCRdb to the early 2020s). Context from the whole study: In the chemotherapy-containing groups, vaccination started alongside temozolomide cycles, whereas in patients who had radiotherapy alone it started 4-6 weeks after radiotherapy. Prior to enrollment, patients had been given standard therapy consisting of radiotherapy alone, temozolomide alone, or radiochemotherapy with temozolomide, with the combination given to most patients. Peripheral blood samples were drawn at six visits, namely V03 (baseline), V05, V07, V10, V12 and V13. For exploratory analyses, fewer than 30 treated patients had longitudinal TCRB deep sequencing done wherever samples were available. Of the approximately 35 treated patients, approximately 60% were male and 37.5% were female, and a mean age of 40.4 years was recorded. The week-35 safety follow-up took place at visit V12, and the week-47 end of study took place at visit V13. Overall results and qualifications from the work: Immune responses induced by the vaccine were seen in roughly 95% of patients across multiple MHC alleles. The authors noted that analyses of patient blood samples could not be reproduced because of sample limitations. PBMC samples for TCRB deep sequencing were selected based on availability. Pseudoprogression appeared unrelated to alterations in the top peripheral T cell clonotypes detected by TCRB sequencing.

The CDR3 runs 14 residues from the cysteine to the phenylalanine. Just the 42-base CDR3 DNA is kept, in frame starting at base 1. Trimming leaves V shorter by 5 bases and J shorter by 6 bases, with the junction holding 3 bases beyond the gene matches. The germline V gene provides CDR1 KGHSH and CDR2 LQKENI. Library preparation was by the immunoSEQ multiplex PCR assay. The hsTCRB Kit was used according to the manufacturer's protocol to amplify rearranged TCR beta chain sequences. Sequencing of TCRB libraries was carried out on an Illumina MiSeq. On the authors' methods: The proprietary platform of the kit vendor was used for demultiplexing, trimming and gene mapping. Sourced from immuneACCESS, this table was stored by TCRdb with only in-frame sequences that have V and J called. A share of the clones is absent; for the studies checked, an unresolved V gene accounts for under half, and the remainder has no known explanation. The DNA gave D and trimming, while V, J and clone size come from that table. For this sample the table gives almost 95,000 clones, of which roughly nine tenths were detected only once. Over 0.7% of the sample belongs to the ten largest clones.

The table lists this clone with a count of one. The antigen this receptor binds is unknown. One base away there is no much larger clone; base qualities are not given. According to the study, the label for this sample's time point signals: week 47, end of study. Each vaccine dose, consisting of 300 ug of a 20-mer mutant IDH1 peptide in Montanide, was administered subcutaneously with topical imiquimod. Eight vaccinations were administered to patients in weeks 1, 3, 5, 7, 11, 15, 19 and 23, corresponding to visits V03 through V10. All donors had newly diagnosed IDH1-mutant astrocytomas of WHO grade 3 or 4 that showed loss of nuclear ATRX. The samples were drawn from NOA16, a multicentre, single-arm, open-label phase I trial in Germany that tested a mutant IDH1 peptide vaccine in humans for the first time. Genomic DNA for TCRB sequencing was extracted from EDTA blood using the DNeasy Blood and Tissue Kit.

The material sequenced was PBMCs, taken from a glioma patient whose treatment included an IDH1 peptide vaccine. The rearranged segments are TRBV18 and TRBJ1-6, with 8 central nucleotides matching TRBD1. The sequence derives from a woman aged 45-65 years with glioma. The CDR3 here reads CASSATGGNSPLHF. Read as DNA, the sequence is TGTGCCAGCTCAGCTACAGGGGGTAATTCACCCCTCCACTTT.